These 26 T cell receptor beta chains share one sample of origin, sequenced in a study of blood T cell repertoires in COVID-19. The table came from immunoSEQ multiplex PCR; TCRdb's copy has only in-frame clones and leaves some out. The table includes about 160,000 clones, around nine tenths detected once. What was sequenced was peripheral blood. Receptors originate from a man aged 60 to 69 with COVID-19, enrolled during active disease.

The gene calls are TRBV3-1 (or the pseudogene TRBV3-2) and TRBJ1-1, with TRBD1 matching over 8 bases. The CDR3 covers 16 residues. The trim removed 4 bases at V and 5 bases at J, leaving 12 bases unmatched. The germline gives CDR1 LGHDT, CDR2 YNNKEL (reference sequence). CDR3 sequence: CASSPGTGSLGTEAFF. The CDR3 coding sequence is TGTGCCAGCAGCCCTGGGACAGGTTCCCTGGGTACTGAAGCTTTCTTT.

This chain connects TRBV7-2 to TRBJ1-2, with D uncertain. Deletions cut 0 bases from V and 0 bases from J, with 8 bases between. The CDR3 loop spans 15 amino acids. Germline CDR1 and CDR2: SGHTA and FQGNSA. For the CDR3, the DNA is TGTGCCAGCAGCTTAGCGGTTGGAGCTAACTATGGCTACACCTTC. This gives the protein CASSLAVGANYGYTF. Full variable domain (rest looked up from reference TRBV7-2 and TRBJ1-2): GAGVSQSPSNKVTEKGKDVELRCDPISGHTALYWYRQSLGQGLEFLIYFQGNSAPDKSGLPSDRFSAERTGGSVSTLTIQRTQQEDSAVYLCASSLAVGANYGYTFGSGTRLTVV.

The J gene is TRBJ1-2, the V gene TRBV27; tentatively, D is TRBD1 (5 bases). Germline CDR1 MNHEY, CDR2 SMNVEV (reference sequence). V lost 6 bases and J lost 4, with 15 bases in between. The CDR3 has 14 residues. The CDR3 reads CASRSQGFAYGYTF. CDR3 DNA sequence: TGTGCCAGCAGGTCTCAGGGTTTTGCCTATGGCTACACCTTC.

V is TRBV18 and J is TRBJ2-1; TRBD1 agrees at 7 bases. Germline lookup yields CDR1 KGHSH and CDR2 LQKENI. CDR3 size: 15 residues. The J segment lost 5 bases and the V segment lost 3 bases, leaving 7 bases of the junction unmatched. DNA of the CDR3: TGTGCCAGCTCACCGATCCAGGGGGTTAACAATGAGCAGTTCTTC. Protein: CASSPIQGVNNEQFF.

The chain uses TRBV28 and TRBJ2-7, with 7 bases fitting TRBD1. Germline V gene lookup returns CDR1 MDHEN and CDR2 SYDVKM. V was clipped by 6 bases and J by 9 bases; unmatched bases: 17. The CDR3 sequence is 15 residues long. The CDR3 here is CASRETGASRSGQYF. CDR3 coding DNA: TGTGCCAGCAGGGAAACAGGGGCTTCTCGGTCGGGGCAGTACTTC. Full variable domain (outside the CDR3, taken from reference TRBV28 and TRBJ2-7): DVKVTQSSRYLVKRTGEKVFLECVQDMDHENMFWYRQDPGLGLRLIYFSYDVKMKEKGDIPEGYSVSREKKERFSLILESASTNQTSMYLCASRETGASRSGQYFGPGTRLTVT.

This CDR3 reads CASSVSGYDGYTF. The CDR3 DNA is TGTGCCAGTAGTGTTTCAGGGTACGATGGCTACACCTTC. The chain uses TRBV19 and TRBJ1-2, with D perhaps TRBD1 (5 bases). The germline V gene has CDR1 LNHDA and CDR2 SQIVND (reference sequence). V was trimmed by 5 bases and J by 6 bases, leaving 13 bases between them. The CDR3 covers 13 residues.

The rearrangement uses TRBV27 and TRBJ1-2; TRBD1 aligns across 10 bases. J lost 7 bases, V lost 5 bases, and 7 bases had no gene match. The CDR3 loop spans 14 amino acids. The germline CDR1 and CDR2 sequences are MNHEY and SMNVEV (reference sequence). CDR3 region: CASSLMDRGFGYTF. In DNA, the CDR3 is TGTGCCAGCAGTCTAATGGACAGGGGGTTTGGCTACACCTTC.

The chain employs TRBV13 and TRBJ1-2, with 7 bases aligning to TRBD1. Germline lookup yields CDR1 PRHDT and CDR2 FYEKMQ (reference sequence). This CDR3 is 14 amino acids long. J gave up 5 bases and V 5 bases, and 8 bases lay outside the gene matches. The CDR3 is CASSRSRQGYGYTF. The CDR3 DNA sequence: TGTGCCAGCAGCCGAAGCAGACAGGGATATGGCTACACCTTC.

The gene calls are TRBV7-2 and TRBJ1-3; 10 nucleotides match TRBD1. From germline, CDR1 is SGHTA and CDR2 FQGNSA. J lost 4 bases, V lost 5 bases, and 8 bases had no gene match. The CDR3 extends over 16 amino acids. CDR3 DNA sequence: TGTGCCAGCAGCCCAAAAGACAGGGGGCGAGGAAACACCATATATTTT. This gives the protein CASSPKDRGRGNTIYF.

The CDR3 region is CASSRTVENIQYF. The CDR3 DNA reads TGTGCCAGCAGCCGGACAGTCGAAAACATTCAGTACTTC. J is TRBJ2-4 and V is TRBV7-9, with TRBD1 as a possible D gene (6 bases). CDR3 length: 13 residues. Germline V gene sequence: CDR1 SEHNR, CDR2 FQNEAQ (reference sequence). The V end was cut by 5 bases, the J end by 5 bases, with 10 bases between.

The genes are TRBV18 and TRBJ1-1; D not certain. Deletions cut 0 bases from V and 0 bases from J, with 5 bases between. The CDR3 runs 14 residues. Germline-derived CDR1 and CDR2 are KGHSH and LQKENI. CDR3 DNA: TGTGCCAGCTCACCACCCATGTTGAACACTGAAGCTTTCTTT. Its protein product is CASSPPMLNTEAFF.

The rearrangement links TRBV6-2 or TRBV6-3 to TRBJ1-1, with a tentative D call TRBD1 (5 bases). Germline CDR1 reads MNHEY; CDR2 reads SVGEGT. V lost 2 bases and J lost 1, with 14 bases in between. There are 16 residues in the CDR3. The CDR3 loop is CASSYPLVGGNTEAFF. CDR3 nucleotides: TGTGCCAGCAGTTACCCCTTAGTCGGGGGGAACACTGAAGCTTTCTTT.

This chain links TRBV14 with TRBJ1-4; 8 bases map to TRBD1. This CDR3 has 14 amino acids. Trimming took 4 bases from V and 7 from J; bases not matched to a gene: 5. CDR1 is SGHDN and CDR2 is FVKESK in the germline V gene. The CDR3 reads CASSPLTGGEKLFF. Written as DNA, the CDR3 is TGTGCCAGCAGCCCCCTTACAGGGGGTGAAAAACTGTTTTTT.

This chain links TRBV2 with TRBJ2-1, with 7 bases lining up with TRBD2. V was clipped by 3 bases and J by 3 bases; unmatched bases: 11. Germline CDR1 and CDR2: SNHLY and FYNNEI. The CDR3 length is 17 residues. The CDR3 DNA reads as TGTGCCAGCAGTGAGAACTCCCCGGGGGGATACTACAATGAGCAGTTCTTC. Protein: CASSENSPGGYYNEQFF.

This rearrangement joins TRBV7-9 to TRBJ2-1, with D maybe TRBD1 (5 bases). The germline gives CDR1 SEHNR, CDR2 FQNEAQ (reference sequence). This CDR3 region has 14 residues. V dropped 3 bases and J dropped 10 bases, with 16 bases sitting between them. The chain's CDR3 is CASSFLQEYGEQFF. CDR3 DNA sequence: TGTGCCAGCAGCTTTCTACAGGAGTACGGCGAGCAGTTCTTC.

V is TRBV7-2 and J is TRBJ1-1; 7 nucleotides align to TRBD1. This CDR3 region has 13 residues. Per the germline V gene, CDR1 is SGHTA and CDR2 is FQGNSA. The V and J ends lost 5 bases and 4 bases, in that order; junction bases with no gene match: 4. In DNA, the CDR3 is TGTGCCAGCAGCCGTAACAGGGGCACTGAAGCTTTCTTT. This gives the protein CASSRNRGTEAFF.

This rearrangement joins TRBV7-3 to TRBJ2-7, with TRBD2 matching 12 bases. CDR3 length: 15 amino acids. Per germline, CDR1 SGHTA and CDR2 FQGTGA. After removal of 6 bases from V and 4 bases from J, the junction contained 7 bases not matched to a gene. The CDR3 sequence: CASRSRTSGIYEQYF. The CDR3 bases are TGTGCCAGCAGGTCACGGACTAGCGGGATTTACGAGCAGTACTTC.

Written as DNA, the CDR3 is TGCGCCAGCAGCCAAGATAGTGACAGCTCAACCTACAATGAGCAGTTCTTC. Its protein product is CASSQDSDSSTYNEQFF. J is TRBJ2-1 and V is TRBV4-3; maybe TRBD1 (5 bases). Trimming took off 0 bases at V and 2 bases at J, with 14 bases between the two ends. The CDR3 has 17 residues. From germline, CDR1 is LGHNA and CDR2 YSLEER.

The chain is built from TRBV3-1 (or the pseudogene TRBV3-2) and TRBJ2-7, with D perhaps TRBD1 (6 bases). Trimming took 2 bases from V and 2 from J, leaving 10 bases between them. The CDR3 is 14 amino acids. Per germline, CDR1 LGHDT and CDR2 YNNKEL (reference sequence). The CDR3 DNA reads TGTGCCAGCAGCCAATCGGGACACACCTACGAGCAGTACTTC. It codes for CASSQSGHTYEQYF.

This chain uses TRBV7-2 with TRBJ1-5, with TRBD1 matching 9 bases. The J segment lost 7 bases and the V segment lost 8 bases, leaving 9 bases of the junction unmatched. This CDR3 region has 14 residues. Germline CDR1 reads SGHTA; CDR2 reads FQGNSA. CDR3 in amino acids: CASGGNRGRQPQHF. The CDR3, as DNA: TGTGCCAGCGGGGGGAACAGGGGGCGGCAGCCCCAGCATTTT.

The V call is TRBV28, the J call TRBJ1-6; a possible D gene is TRBD1 (5 bases). Trimming removed 4 bases at V and 9 bases at J, with 13 bases between. The CDR3 consists of 14 residues. The germline CDR1 and CDR2 sequences are MDHEN and SYDVKM. Here the CDR3 DNA reads TGTGCCAGCAGTTCAAGGCGGGGGGGTTCACCCCTCCACTTT. It codes for CASSSRRGGSPLHF.

This chain joins TRBV5-8 and TRBJ1-1; D might be TRBD1 (6 bases). The CDR3 contains 15 residues. Germline CDR1 and CDR2: SGHTS and YDEGEE. Trimming pared 4 bases from V and 1 base from J, leaving 14 bases between. This chain's CDR3 is CASSKAGAENTEAFF. The DNA for the CDR3 is TGTGCCAGCAGCAAGGCGGGGGCTGAGAACACTGAAGCTTTCTTT.

The rearrangement links TRBV29-1 to TRBJ2-7; maybe TRBD1 (5 bases). This CDR3 region has 13 residues. The germline gives CDR1 SQVTM, CDR2 ANQGSEA. V was trimmed by 3 bases and J by 0 bases, leaving 9 bases between them. CDR3 DNA: TGCAGCGTTGACTTGGACAACTCCTACGAGCAGTACTTC. Its translation: CSVDLDNSYEQYF.

The chain has TRBV5-8 and TRBJ1-3; no clear D. The CDR3 loop spans 14 amino acids. Germline V gives CDR1 SGHTS, CDR2 YDEGEE. Deletions cut 4 bases from V and 0 bases from J, with 8 bases between. CDR3 sequence: CASSLRSSGNTIYF. The CDR3 bases are TGTGCCAGCAGCCTGCGGAGCTCTGGAAACACCATATATTTT. Complete variable domain (other parts from reference TRBV5-8 and TRBJ1-3): EAGVTQSPTHLIKTRGQQATLRCSPISGHTSVYWYQQALGLGLQFLLWYDEGEERNRGNFPPRFSGRQFPNYSSELNVNALELEDSALYLCASSLRSSGNTIYFGEGSWLTVV.

This clone has only a few counts. This chain connects TRBV5-1 to TRBJ1-1, with no clear D. Trimming left V 4 bases short and J 3 bases short, with 13 bases between. In germline, CDR1 is SGHRS, CDR2 YFSETQ. CDR3 length: 14 residues. This chain's CDR3 is CASSRADGDTEAFF. CDR3 in DNA: TGCGCCAGCAGCCGGGCAGACGGGGACACTGAAGCTTTCTTT.

The chain links TRBV19 to TRBJ2-3; 13 bases are a match to TRBD2. Germline V gene sequence: CDR1 LNHDA, CDR2 SQIVND (reference sequence). This CDR3 comprises 17 residues. Trimming removed 6 bases from V and 2 bases from J; junction bases left unmatched: 8. CDR3 protein: CASRGGLAGANTDTQYF. In DNA form, the CDR3 reads TGTGCCAGTAGGGGAGGACTAGCGGGAGCGAACACAGATACGCAGTATTTT.